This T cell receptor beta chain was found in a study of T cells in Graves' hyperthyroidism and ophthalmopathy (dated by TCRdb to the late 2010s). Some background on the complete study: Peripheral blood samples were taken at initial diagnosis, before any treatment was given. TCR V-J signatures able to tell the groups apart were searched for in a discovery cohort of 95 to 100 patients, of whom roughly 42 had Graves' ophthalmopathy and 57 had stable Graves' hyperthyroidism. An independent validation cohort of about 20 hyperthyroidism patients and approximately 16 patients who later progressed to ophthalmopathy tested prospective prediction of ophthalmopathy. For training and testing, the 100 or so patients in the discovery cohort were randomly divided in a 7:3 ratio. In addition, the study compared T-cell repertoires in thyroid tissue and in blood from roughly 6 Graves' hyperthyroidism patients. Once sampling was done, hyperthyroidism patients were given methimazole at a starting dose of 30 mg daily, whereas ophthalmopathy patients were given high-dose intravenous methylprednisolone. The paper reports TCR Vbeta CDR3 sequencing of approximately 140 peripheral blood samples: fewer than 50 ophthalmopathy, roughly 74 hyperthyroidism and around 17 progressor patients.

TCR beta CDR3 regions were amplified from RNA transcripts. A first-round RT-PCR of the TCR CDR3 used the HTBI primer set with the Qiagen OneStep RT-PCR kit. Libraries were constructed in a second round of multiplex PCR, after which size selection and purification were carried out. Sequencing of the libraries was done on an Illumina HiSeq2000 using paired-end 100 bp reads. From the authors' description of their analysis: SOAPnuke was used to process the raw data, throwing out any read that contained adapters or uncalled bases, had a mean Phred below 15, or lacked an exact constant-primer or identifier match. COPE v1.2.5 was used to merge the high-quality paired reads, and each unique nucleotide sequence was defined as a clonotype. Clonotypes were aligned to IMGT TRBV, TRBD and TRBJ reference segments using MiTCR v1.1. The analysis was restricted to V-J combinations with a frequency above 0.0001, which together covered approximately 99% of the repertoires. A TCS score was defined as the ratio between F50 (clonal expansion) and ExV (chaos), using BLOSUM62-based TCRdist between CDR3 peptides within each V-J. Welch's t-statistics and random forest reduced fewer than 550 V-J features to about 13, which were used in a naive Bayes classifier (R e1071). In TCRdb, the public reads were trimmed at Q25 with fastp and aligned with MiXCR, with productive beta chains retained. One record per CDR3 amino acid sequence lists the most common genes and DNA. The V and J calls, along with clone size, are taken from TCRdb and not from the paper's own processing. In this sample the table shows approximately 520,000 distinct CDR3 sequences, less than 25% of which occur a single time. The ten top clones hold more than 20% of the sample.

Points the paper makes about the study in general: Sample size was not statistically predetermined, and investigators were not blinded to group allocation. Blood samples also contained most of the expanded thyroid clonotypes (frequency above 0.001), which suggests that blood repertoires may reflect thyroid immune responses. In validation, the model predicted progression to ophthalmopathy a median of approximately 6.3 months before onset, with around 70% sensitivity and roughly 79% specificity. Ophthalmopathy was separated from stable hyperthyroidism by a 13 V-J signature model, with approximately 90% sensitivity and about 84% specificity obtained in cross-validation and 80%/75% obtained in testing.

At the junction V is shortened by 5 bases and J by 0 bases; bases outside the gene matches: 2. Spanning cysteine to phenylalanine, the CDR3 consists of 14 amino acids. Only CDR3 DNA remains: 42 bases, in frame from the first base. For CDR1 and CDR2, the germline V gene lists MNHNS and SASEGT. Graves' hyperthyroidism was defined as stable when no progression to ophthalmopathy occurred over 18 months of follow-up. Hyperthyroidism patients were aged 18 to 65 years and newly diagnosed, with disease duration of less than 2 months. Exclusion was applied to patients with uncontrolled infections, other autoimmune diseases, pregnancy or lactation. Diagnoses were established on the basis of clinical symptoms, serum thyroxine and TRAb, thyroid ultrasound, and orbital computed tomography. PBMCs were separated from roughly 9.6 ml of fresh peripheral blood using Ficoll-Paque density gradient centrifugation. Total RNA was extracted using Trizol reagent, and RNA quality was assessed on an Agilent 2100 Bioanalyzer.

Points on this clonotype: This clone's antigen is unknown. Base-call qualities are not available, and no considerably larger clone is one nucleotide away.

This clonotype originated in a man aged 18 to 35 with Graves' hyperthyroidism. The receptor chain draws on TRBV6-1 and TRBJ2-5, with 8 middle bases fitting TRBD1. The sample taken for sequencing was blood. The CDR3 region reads CASSRTGYQETQYF. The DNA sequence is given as TGTGCCAGCAGTCGGACAGGGTACCAAGAGACCCAGTACTTC.